This T cell receptor (beta chain) was retrieved from a study of blood T cell repertoires in COVID-19. As for the study in general: COVID-19 samples, acute and convalescent, were from the United States, Italy and Spain.

Authors' analysis steps: Nucleated cell counts were estimated from reference gene primer amplification. Profiled with immunoSEQ multiplex PCR; TCRdb holds only in-frame clones, not every one. V and J calls and clone size are copied from that table; D and trimming were computed from the DNA. Counted here are roughly 250,000 clones, 75% to 90% occurring once; the ten biggest clones make up about 6%. Enrollees, about 18 to 89 years old, lived in 24 US areas. The CDR3 consists of 12 residues. The V and J ends lost 3 bases and 4 bases respectively, with 6 bases between them. Germline lookup yields CDR1 MDHEN and CDR2 SYDVKM.

V gene TRBV28 combines with J gene TRBJ2-5, with D possibly TRBD1 on 5 matching bases. Sequenced material: PBMCs or T cells enriched from blood (not recorded which). This TCR was recovered from a woman aged 25 to 45 with acute COVID-19. Here the CDR3 reads CASSFRGETQYF. The CDR3 nucleotides are TGTGCCAGCAGTTTTAGGGGAGAGACCCAGTACTTC.